The 15 T cell receptor beta chains below were found in one sample sequenced in a study of cytomegalovirus exposure and HLA in healthy donors. PCR involved 60 Vbeta and 13 Jbeta primers. Data came from immunoSEQ multiplex PCR; TCRdb stores just in-frame clones and leaves some out. The table includes a few hundred thousand clones, around four fifths detected once. Sequencing was carried out using PBMCs. The receptors come from an older woman in good health and CMV-seropositive.

The chain uses TRBV6-4 and TRBJ2-7; D remains unclear. The V end was cut by 8 bases, the J end by 6 bases, with 11 bases between. Germline V gives CDR1 MRHNA, CDR2 SNTAGT. This CDR3 contains 11 residues. The CDR3 spells CASELKLEQYF. CDR3 sequence (DNA): TGTGCCAGCGAGTTGAAGCTCGAGCAGTACTTC.

The chain combines TRBV27 with TRBJ1-4; weak D call: TRBD1 (6 bases). Trimming stripped 4 bases from V and 7 bases from J, with 22 bases between. This CDR3 region has 17 residues. Germline V lookup: CDR1 MNHEY, CDR2 SMNVEV (reference sequence). CDR3 sequence reads: CASSSSGTPYRGEKLFF. For the CDR3, the DNA is TGTGCCAGCAGTTCCTCCGGGACACCCTACCGGGGTGAAAAACTGTTTTTT.

The rearrangement uses TRBV5-1 and TRBJ1-1, with 7 bases matching TRBD1. This CDR3 comprises 16 residues. Germline V gene sequence: CDR1 SGHRS, CDR2 YFSETQ. J was trimmed by 2 bases and V by 2 bases; bases with no gene match: 9. CDR3: CASSFSQGEGNTEAFF. The CDR3 DNA is TGCGCCAGCAGCTTTTCTCAGGGGGAAGGAAACACTGAAGCTTTCTTT.

The chain links TRBV15 to TRBJ2-1; 8 bases fit TRBD1. The junction had 5 bases not matched to a gene; V was cut back by 3 bases and J by 7 bases. This CDR3 has 14 residues. The germline V gene encodes CDR1 LNHNV and CDR2 YYDKDF (reference sequence). The CDR3 region has the DNA TGTGCCACCAGCAGTAACAGGGGGGAAAATGAGCAGTTCTTC. Protein sequence: CATSSNRGENEQFF.

V usage is TRBV2 and J usage is TRBJ1-2; D unresolved. Germline CDR1 reads SNHLY; CDR2 reads FYNNEI. V gave up 8 bases and J gave up 4 bases, with 11 bases separating them. The CDR3 covers 12 residues. This CDR3 is CASREQFYGYTF. CDR3 DNA: TGTGCCAGCCGGGAGCAGTTCTATGGCTACACCTTC.

V and J are TRBV10-3 and TRBJ2-2; weak D call: TRBD2 (5 bases). This CDR3 is 13 amino acids long. V lost 7 bases and J 2 bases, leaving 8 bases between the germline ends. CDR1 and CDR2 from the germline V gene are ENHRY and SYGVKD. CDR3 residues: CAIKDLNTGELFF. As DNA, the CDR3 is TGTGCCATCAAGGACTTAAACACCGGGGAGCTGTTTTTT.

The rearrangement uses TRBV4-3 and TRBJ1-6; no reliable D call. V dropped 7 bases and J dropped 9 bases, with 19 bases sitting between them. This CDR3 region has 15 residues. Per germline, CDR1 LGHNA and CDR2 YSLEER. CDR3 protein: CASKESTVTGSPLHF. As DNA, the CDR3 is TGCGCCAGCAAAGAGTCAACCGTGACGGGTTCACCCCTCCACTTT.

This clone was seen a single time. The J gene is TRBJ2-3, the V gene TRBV5-1; D might be TRBD2 (5 bases). Trimming removed 4 bases from V and 5 bases from J, with 20 bases in between. The CDR3 has 16 residues. Germline V lookup: CDR1 SGHRS, CDR2 YFSETQ. The CDR3 DNA is TGCGCCAGCAGCCCCATCCCGGCGAGCGGACGAGATACGCAGTATTTT. Protein product: CASSPIPASGRDTQYF.

This chain uses TRBV5-1 with TRBJ1-1; D is possibly TRBD1 (5 bases). The CDR3 totals 15 residues. V was pared by 3 bases and J by 4 bases, with 16 bases between. Germline CDR1 and CDR2: SGHRS and YFSETQ. The CDR3 nucleotides read TGCGCCAGCAGCTACGCAGACAGCCTGAGCACTGAAGCTTTCTTT. Its translation is CASSYADSLSTEAFF.

This clone was counted a single time. The chain couples TRBV19 to TRBJ2-5; TRBD2 agrees at 7 bases. The junction had 12 bases not matched to a gene; V was cut back by 3 bases and J by 2 bases. CDR1 is LNHDA, CDR2 SQIVND, per germline (reference sequence). This CDR3 is built from 17 residues. The CDR3 spells CASSITRGAGKQETQYF. CDR3 nucleotide sequence: TGTGCCAGTAGTATTACCCGGGGAGCGGGAAAGCAAGAGACCCAGTACTTC. Variable domain in full (rest from reference TRBV19 and TRBJ2-5): DGGITQSPKYLFRKEGQNVTLSCEQNLNHDAMYWYRQDPGQGLRLIYYSQIVNDFQKGDIAEGYSVSREKKESFPLTVTSAQKNPTAFYLCASSITRGAGKQETQYFGPGTRLLVL.

The chain combines TRBV28 with TRBJ2-7; D might be TRBD2 (6 bases). From germline, CDR1 is MDHEN and CDR2 SYDVKM. Trimming cost V 7 bases and J 2 bases, with 21 bases left between them. CDR3 size: 16 residues. The chain's CDR3 is CASTESWGVSAYEQYF. DNA of the CDR3: TGTGCCAGCACCGAAAGTTGGGGGGTCTCTGCCTACGAGCAGTACTTC.

A single count supports this clone. This chain connects TRBV7-2 to TRBJ2-3; possible D gene TRBD2, 5 bases. V lost 0 bases, J lost 4 bases, and 8 bases lay in between. Germline V gene sequence: CDR1 SGHTA, CDR2 FQGNSA. The CDR3 is 14 amino acids. Here the CDR3 reads CASSLAVGADTQYF. The CDR3 nucleotides are TGTGCCAGCAGCTTAGCGGTCGGGGCAGATACGCAGTATTTT.

The chain is built from TRBV18 and TRBJ2-7; the match to TRBD1 covers 9 bases. The V segment lost 4 bases and the J segment 5 bases; nucleotides outside the gene matches: 6. The V gene's germline CDR1 is KGHSH and CDR2 LQKENI. The CDR3 runs 14 residues. CDR3 sequence reads: CASSRRDREDEQYF. CDR3 DNA sequence: TGTGCCAGCTCACGCCGGGACAGGGAGGACGAGCAGTACTTC. Combining the CDR3 with reference TRBV18 and TRBJ2-7 gives the whole variable domain NAGVMQNPRHLVRRRGQEARLRCSPMKGHSHVYWYRQLPEEGLKFMVYLQKENIIDESGMPKERFSAEFPKEGPSILRIQQVVRGDSAAYFCASSRRDREDEQYFGPGTRLTVT.

This clone was found once. The V call is TRBV5-1, the J call TRBJ1-1, with D hard to call. The CDR3 has 13 amino acids. V was trimmed by 4 bases and J by 1 base, leaving 8 bases between them. The germline CDR1 and CDR2 sequences are SGHRS and YFSETQ. The CDR3 here is CASSQTPNTEAFF. Written as DNA, the CDR3 is TGCGCCAGCAGCCAAACACCGAACACTGAAGCTTTCTTT.

The rearrangement links TRBV5-1 to TRBJ2-7; 9 bases agree with TRBD2. The CDR3 has 16 residues. Germline values: CDR1 SGHRS, CDR2 YFSETQ. The ends lost 0 bases at V and 6 bases at J; junction bases unmatched: 10. CDR3 in DNA: TGCGCCAGCAGCTTGGATTCGGCGGGAGGGCCCCTCGAGCAGTACTTC. Its protein is CASSLDSAGGPLEQYF.